This T cell receptor beta chain was recorded in a study of shared clonotypes between healthy human individuals. To note about this clone: Its target is not known.

Study results and caveats: Rarefaction gave evidence that sorted-subset sequencing remained incomplete despite large depth.

An approximately 210 ng quantity of DNA, some 30,000 T cell genomes, went into the sorted-subset replicate PCRs. Original processing notes: ImmunoSEQ output lacked quality scores and full-length reads, limiting matched filtering. TCRdb's table, derived via immunoSEQ multiplex PCR, lists solely in-frame clones and lacks some. That table furnishes V, J and clone size, whereas the DNA furnished D and trimming. This sample has fewer than 850,000 clones, with roughly 70% found just once. Deletions cut 4 bases from V and 0 bases from J, with 10 bases between. This CDR3 spans 14 amino acids. Germline assignment: CDR1 SGHTS and CDR2 YDEGEE.

Sequenced material: memory CD4+ T cells sorted from blood. Indicated subset: CD45RA-negative fraction. This chain links TRBV5-8 with TRBJ1-1; D is perhaps TRBD1 (5 bases). This receptor was identified in a woman in her 30s in good health. The CDR3 coding sequence is TGTGCCAGCAGCGGGGGAAGGTTGAACACTGAAGCTTTCTTT. This sequence encodes CASSGGRLNTEAFF. Together with reference TRBV5-8 and TRBJ1-1, the CDR3 gives the full variable domain: EAGVTQSPTHLIKTRGQQATLRCSPISGHTSVYWYQQALGLGLQFLLWYDEGEERNRGNFPPRFSGRQFPNYSSELNVNALELEDSALYLCASSGGRLNTEAFFGQGTRLTVV.